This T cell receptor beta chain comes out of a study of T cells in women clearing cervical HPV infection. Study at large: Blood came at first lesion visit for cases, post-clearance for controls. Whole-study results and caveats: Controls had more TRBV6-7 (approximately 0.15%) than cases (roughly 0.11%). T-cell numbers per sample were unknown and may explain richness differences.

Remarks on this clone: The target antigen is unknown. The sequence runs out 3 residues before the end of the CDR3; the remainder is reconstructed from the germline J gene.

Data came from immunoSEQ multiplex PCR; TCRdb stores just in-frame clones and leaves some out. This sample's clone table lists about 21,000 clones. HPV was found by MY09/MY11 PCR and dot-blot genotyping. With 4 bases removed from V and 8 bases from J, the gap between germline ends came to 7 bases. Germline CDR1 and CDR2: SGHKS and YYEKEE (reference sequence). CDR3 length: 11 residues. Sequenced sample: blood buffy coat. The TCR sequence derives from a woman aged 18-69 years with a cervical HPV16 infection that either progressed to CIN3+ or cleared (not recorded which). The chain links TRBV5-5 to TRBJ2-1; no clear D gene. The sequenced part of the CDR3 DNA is TGTGCCAGCAGCGGTCGGGATGAG. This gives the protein CASSGRDE. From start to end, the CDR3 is CASSGRDEQFF.